Listed below are T cell receptor beta chains from one sample, sequenced in a study of blood T cells in healthy people across ages. TCRdb re-called the 5' RACE reads through MiXCR, storing one row per CDR3 protein. The sample includes about 1.8 million distinct CDR3 sequences, around half of them seen just once. The sequencing sample was made of blood. These receptor sequences come from a woman in her forties in good health. The CDR3 runs from the conserved cysteine through the conserved F or W. D genes are given only for firm matches. The size of a clone is reported for some rows only, either as once, few or many, or as a class for expanded clones.

J	size	D	V	DNA	CDR3
TRBJ2-1	-	TRBD1	TRBV28	TGTGCCAGCAACACCCAACGCCGGCAGGGGGCAATGTACGGGGAGCTGTTCTTC	CASNTQRRQGAMYGELFF
TRBJ2-1	-	-	TRBV5-1	TGCGCCAGCAGCTCGGGGCTGACAGTCTACAATGAGCAGTTCTTC	CASSSGLTVYNEQFF
TRBJ2-3	few	-	TRBV12-3/TRBV12-4	TGTGCCAGCAGTTTAACAGGGCGGGCAGATACGCAGTATTTT	CASSLTGRADTQYF
TRBJ2-5	once	TRBD2	TRBV20-1	TGCAGTGTTAGAGATGGTCCCCTTAGCGGGCCGGGGGAGACCCAGTACTTC	CSVRDGPLSGPGETQYF
TRBJ1-5	few	-	TRBV11-2	TGTGCCAGCAGCGCACAGTATGATCAGCCCCAGCATTTT	CASSAQYDQPQHF
TRBJ1-1	once	-	TRBV6-8	TGTGCCAGCAGTTACTCGAGGCGGGAGGTAGCTTTCTTT	CASSYSRREVAFF
TRBJ2-7	-	TRBD1	TRBV24-1	TGTGCCACCAGTGAACAGGGGTTCGCCGAGCAGTACTTC	CATSEQGFAEQYF
TRBJ2-5	-	-	TRBV7-8	TGTGCCAGCAGCTCAGGGCGGGATTCCCAAGAGACCCAGTACTTC	CASSSGRDSQETQYF
TRBJ2-3	-	-	TRBV10-3	TGTGCCATGGCGGGCACTAGCACAGATACGCAGTATTTT	CAMAGTSTDTQYF
TRBJ2-1	few	TRBD1	TRBV12-3/TRBV12-4	TGTGCCAGCAGTGACTCCGGGACAGGGGGCTATAATGAGCAGTTCTTC	CASSDSGTGGYNEQFF
TRBJ2-7	-	-	TRBV29-1	TGCAGCGTCGCTTACCCGGGGAACAGGCAGTACTTC	CSVAYPGNRQYF
TRBJ2-1	once	TRBD2	TRBV6-2/TRBV6-3	TGTGCCAGCAGACTAGCGGGGGGGTACAACAATGAGCAGTTCTTC	CASRLAGGYNNEQFF
TRBJ1-2	-	-	TRBV4-2	TGTGCCAGCAGCCAAGATAGTACAGGCTACACCTTC	CASSQDSTGYTF
TRBJ2-1	-	-	TRBV29-1	TGCAGCCCCCCGAAGGGGGATAGTAGTGAGCAGTTCTTC	CSPPKGDSSEQFF
TRBJ2-7	-	TRBD1	TRBV6-2/TRBV6-3	TGTGCCAGCAGTTCCTCGGGACAGGGGGGCGCCTACGAGCAGTACTTC	CASSSSGQGGAYEQYF
TRBJ2-3	few	-	TRBV7-8	TGTGCCAGCAGCCCCCAGGCTAGCACAGATACGCAGTATTTT	CASSPQASTDTQYF
TRBJ2-1	-	TRBD2	TRBV20-1	TGCAGTGCTAGATACCAGCGGGGGGTCCTATACAATGAGCAGTTCTTC	CSARYQRGVLYNEQFF
TRBJ2-3	-	TRBD2	TRBV4-1	TGCGCCAGCAGCCAAGTGTTTAGCGGGGGCACAGATACGCAGTATTTT	CASSQVFSGGTDTQYF
TRBJ2-7	-	-	TRBV20-1	TGCAGTGCTAGAGATGGGGGGCGAGGAGTCAGCGAGCAGTACTTC	CSARDGGRGVSEQYF
TRBJ2-3	-	TRBD2	TRBV7-2	TGTGCCAGCAGCTTAGGGCTAGCGGATCCGAACACAGATACGCAGTATTTT	CASSLGLADPNTDTQYF
TRBJ2-7	few	-	TRBV7-2	TGTGCCAGCAGCTTAACAATTTTCAGCTCCTACGAGCAGTACTTC	CASSLTIFSSYEQYF
TRBJ2-5	-	TRBD1	TRBV28	TGTGCCAGCAGTAGACCGGGACAGCTCCAAGAGACCCAGTACTTC	CASSRPGQLQETQYF
TRBJ2-7	few	-	TRBV18	TGTGCCAGCTCACCACCGGTGAGGAGGGCGGGGAACGAGCAGTACTTC	CASSPPVRRAGNEQYF
TRBJ2-4	-	-	TRBV2	TGTGCCAGCAGTGAAATGATGCCGGGGGGCTCGTACATTCAGTACTTC	CASSEMMPGGSYIQYF
TRBJ2-2	-	-	TRBV12-3/TRBV12-4	TGTGCCAGCAGTTTATACAGGGCTGCCACCGGGGAGCTGTTTTTT	CASSLYRAATGELFF
TRBJ2-1	-	-	TRBV9	TGTGCCAGCAGCCTAGGCCCCGGGGGTGGAGGTCAGCAGTTCTTC	CASSLGPGGGGQQFF
TRBJ2-6	-	TRBD1	TRBV9	TGTGCCAGCAGCCCTACCGGGACAGGGGGCAGTGGGGCCAACGTCCTGACTTTC	CASSPTGTGGSGANVLTF
TRBJ1-2	-	TRBD1	TRBV20-1	TGCAGTGCTAGCGGTGAGGGACAGGGGATCTATGGCTACACCTTC	CSASGEGQGIYGYTF
TRBJ2-1	-	-	TRBV29-1	TGCAGCGTTGAAAAGTGGGAAGATAGCTCCTACAATGAGCAGTTCTTC	CSVEKWEDSSYNEQFF
TRBJ2-7	few	TRBD1	TRBV28	TGTGTCAGCAGTTTAGGCAGGGACAGGATGTCGTACGAGCAGTACTTC	CVSSLGRDRMSYEQYF
TRBJ2-5	-	TRBD2	TRBV10-3	TGTGCCATCAGTCGTGGCGGGGGGGAGACCCAGTACTTC	CAISRGGGETQYF
TRBJ2-4	-	TRBD1	TRBV20-1	TGCAGTGCTAGGGCTAACAGGGGCCAAAACATTCAGTACTTC	CSARANRGQNIQYF
TRBJ2-3	-	TRBD2	TRBV28	TGTGCCTCCACTAGCGGGACAGATACGCAGTATTTT	CASTSGTDTQYF
TRBJ1-2	-	TRBD1	TRBV18	TGTGCCAGCTCACCCACCCGAGGGACAGTCTATGGCTACACCTTC	CASSPTRGTVYGYTF
TRBJ2-6	-	-	TRBV20-1	TGCAGTGCTAGAGACCTCCTCGTAGGCGCTGGGGCCAACGTCCTGACTTTC	CSARDLLVGAGANVLTF
TRBJ2-3	-	TRBD2	TRBV3-1	TGTGCCAGCAGCCGGAGGGGAGTAGCGGGGGGTAGAAGCACAGATACGCAGTATTTT	CASSRRGVAGGRSTDTQYF
TRBJ2-5	few	TRBD2	TRBV7-8	TGTGCCAGCAGCTACCAGGGACTAGCGGGAAAAGAGACCCAGTACTTC	CASSYQGLAGKETQYF
TRBJ2-1	-	-	TRBV28	TGTGCCAGCAGACGGGACACCAACAATGAGCAGTTCTTC	CASRRDTNNEQFF
TRBJ2-4	-	-	TRBV7-2	TGTGCCAGCAGCTTAGTTCCGGGGTCCCCTGGGGCCCAGTACTTC	CASSLVPGSPGAQYF
TRBJ2-1	-	-	TRBV6-5	TGTGCCAGCAGCACAGACGGGCCCTACAATGAGCAGTTCTTC	CASSTDGPYNEQFF
TRBJ2-3	few	-	TRBV11-2	TGTGCCAGCAGCTTAGCTCTCGGCAGGGTCACAGATACGCAGTATTTT	CASSLALGRVTDTQYF
TRBJ2-1	-	-	TRBV5-4	TGTGCCAGCAGCTTGGCCATTAAGGACCACGGGGAGCAGTTCTTC	CASSLAIKDHGEQFF
TRBJ1-2	-	-	TRBV19	TGTGGACTCAACAGGGTCCCGAACTATGGCTACACCTTC	CGLNRVPNYGYTF
TRBJ2-1	many	-	TRBV27	TGTGCCAGCAGTACAACTAGCTACAATGAGCAGTTCTTC	CASSTTSYNEQFF
TRBJ2-4	-	-	TRBV4-2	TGTGCCAGCAGCTATGACAGGGAACGGGAGCAGTACTTC	CASSYDREREQYF
TRBJ1-2	-	TRBD1	TRBV24-1	TGTGCCACCAGTGACCCCGGGACAGCGGACTATGGCTACACCTTC	CATSDPGTADYGYTF
TRBJ2-7	-	-	TRBV29-1	TGCAGCGTTGAGGGGCAGTCGTCCTACGAGCAGTACTTC	CSVEGQSSYEQYF